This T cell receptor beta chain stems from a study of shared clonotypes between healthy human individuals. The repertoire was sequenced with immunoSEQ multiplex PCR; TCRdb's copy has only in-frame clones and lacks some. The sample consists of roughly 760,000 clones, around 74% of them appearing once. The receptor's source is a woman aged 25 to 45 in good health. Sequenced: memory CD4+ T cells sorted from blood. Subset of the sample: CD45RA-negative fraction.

CDR3 protein: CASSVASLAGGYNEQFF. CDR3 sequence (DNA): TGTGCCAGCAGTGTGGCCTCTCTAGCGGGAGGCTACAATGAGCAGTTCTTC. This chain links TRBV28 with TRBJ2-1, with 11 bases aligning to TRBD2. The CDR3 totals 17 residues. V lost 5 bases to trimming and J lost 3 bases; unmatched junction nucleotides: 9. CDR1 MDHEN and CDR2 SYDVKM come from the germline V gene.